The 13 T cell receptor beta chains given below trace back to one sample, sequenced in a study of blood T cell repertoires in COVID-19. The method was immunoSEQ multiplex PCR; TCRdb's version includes in-frame clones alone and lacks a portion of them. The repertoire holds approximately 94,000 clones, with around 88% as singletons. Sequencing input: peripheral blood. The receptors stem from a human donor in a cohort sampled during active COVID-19.

This chain links TRBV7-2 with TRBJ1-1; 8 nucleotides line up with TRBD1. Looked up from germline, CDR1 is SGHTA and CDR2 is FQGNSA. The J segment lost 5 bases and the V segment lost 1 base, leaving 6 bases of the junction unmatched. The CDR3 extends over 15 amino acids. CDR3 residues: CASSLVGTGGTEAFF. For the CDR3, the DNA is TGTGCCAGCAGCTTAGTAGGGACAGGAGGGACTGAAGCTTTCTTT.

The chain employs TRBV28 and TRBJ1-1; TRBD1 is a possible D gene (6 bases). V shed 2 bases and J shed 1 base, with 8 bases lying between them. Germline V gene lookup returns CDR1 MDHEN and CDR2 SYDVKM. The CDR3 consists of 14 residues. As DNA, the CDR3 is TGTGCCAGCAGTTTACCGGGACAGAACACTGAAGCTTTCTTT. Protein sequence: CASSLPGQNTEAFF.

The J gene is TRBJ2-7, the V gene TRBV5-1; 7 bases agree with TRBD1. Germline-derived CDR1 and CDR2 are SGHRS and YFSETQ. This CDR3 has 14 residues. Trimming took 4 bases from V and 6 from J; bases not matched to a gene: 10. The CDR3 is CASSPGQLIGEQYF. The CDR3 DNA reads TGCGCCAGCAGCCCGGGACAGTTAATAGGCGAGCAGTACTTC.

The V and J genes are TRBV29-1 and TRBJ1-2, with D perhaps TRBD1 (6 bases). The CDR3 is 13 amino acids. Trimming cost V 4 bases and J 0 bases, with 9 bases left between them. Germline V gene lookup returns CDR1 SQVTM and CDR2 ANQGSEA. CDR3 protein: CSVGGGANYGYTF. For the CDR3, the DNA is TGCAGCGTTGGAGGGGGAGCTAACTATGGCTACACCTTC.

In DNA, the CDR3 is TGTGCCAGTAGCATCACAGGGGCCCCGAACACTGAAGCTTTCTTT. Protein sequence: CASSITGAPNTEAFF. This chain uses TRBV19 with TRBJ1-1, with 7 bases that match TRBD1. From germline, CDR1 is LNHDA and CDR2 SQIVND (reference sequence). The CDR3 spans 15 residues. V gave up 6 bases and J gave up 1 base; unmatched junction bases: 8.

V is TRBV9 and J is TRBJ2-3; 8 bases align to TRBD1. This CDR3 contains 14 residues. The germline CDR1 and CDR2 sequences are SGDLS and YYNGEE. With 3 bases clipped from V and 6 bases from J, the junction kept 6 bases outside the gene matches. Here the CDR3 DNA reads TGTGCCAGCAGCGGGGAACACAGGGGGGATACGCAGTATTTT. Translated, it gives CASSGEHRGDTQYF.

The chain uses TRBV28 and TRBJ2-3; D is undetermined. V lost 8 bases to trimming and J lost 0 bases, with 15 bases between them. This CDR3 is built from 15 residues. From germline, CDR1 is MDHEN and CDR2 SYDVKM. Written as DNA, the CDR3 is TGTGCCAGCGTTGATCCAGGCCAGAGCACAGATACGCAGTATTTT. Protein: CASVDPGQSTDTQYF.

This chain connects TRBV9 to TRBJ2-1, with TRBD2 matching 9 bases. The CDR3 totals 16 residues. The ends lost 5 bases at V and 6 bases at J; junction bases unmatched: 12. Germline V gene lookup returns CDR1 SGDLS and CDR2 YYNGEE. CDR3 DNA: TGTGCCAGCAGTACCGAAGCGGGAGGAATTGGCAATGAGCAGTTCTTC. It is translated as CASSTEAGGIGNEQFF.

The gene calls are TRBV19 and TRBJ1-3, with D unresolved. The germline CDR1 and CDR2 sequences are LNHDA and SQIVND (reference sequence). The CDR3 spans 15 residues. V was pared by 7 bases and J by 4 bases, with 17 bases between. CDR3 DNA sequence: TGTGCCAGTACCCGGGGATCCGCCATGGGAAACACCATATATTTT. It yields the protein CASTRGSAMGNTIYF.

The genes are TRBV12-3 or TRBV12-4 and TRBJ2-7; D uncertain. CDR3 size: 13 residues. The V and J ends lost 11 bases and 2 bases respectively, with 16 bases between them. CDR3 sequence reads: CAGPSERTYEQYF. The CDR3 DNA is TGTGCCGGCCCTTCGGAGAGGACCTACGAGCAGTACTTC.

This chain connects TRBV25-1 to TRBJ1-5, with TRBD1 as a possible D gene (5 bases). The length of the CDR3 is 12 residues. The germline V and J ends were trimmed by 3 bases and 6 bases, with 6 bases remaining between them. Germline V lookup: CDR1 MGHDK, CDR2 SYGVNS. Here the CDR3 reads CASSDGAQPQHF. CDR3 DNA sequence: TGTGCCAGCAGTGATGGGGCTCAGCCCCAGCATTTT.

The chain uses TRBV6-5 and TRBJ1-6; tentatively, D is TRBD1 (6 bases). The V gene's germline CDR1 is MNHEY and CDR2 SVGAGI. V was clipped by 2 bases and J by 10 bases, with 18 bases between them. The CDR3 length is 16 residues. The CDR3 reads CASSYKGGQMGSPLHF. The DNA for the CDR3 is TGTGCCAGCAGTTACAAAGGTGGACAGATGGGCTCACCCCTCCACTTT.

The count of this clone is one. The chain combines TRBV7-2 with TRBJ2-7; 7 nucleotides agree with TRBD2. Unmatched junction bases numbered 1, after V lost 1 base and J lost 4 bases. This CDR3 region has 13 residues. CDR1 and CDR2 from the germline V gene are SGHTA and FQGNSA. The DNA of the CDR3 is TGTGCCAGCAGCTTAGGGGGGGGATACGAGCAGTACTTC. Translation: CASSLGGGYEQYF.